The clone carrying this T cell receptor beta chain turned up a few times. The antigen remains unidentified. This entry is derived from a study of CD8+CD57+ T cells in acquired aplastic anemia. According to the study, genomic DNA was the template for TCR beta VDJ and CDR3 profiling. MiXCR, run by TCRdb on the reads, gives a single entry per CDR3 protein. The table includes about 220,000 distinct CDR3 sequences, 34% detected once. General study points: The same twenty-nine CD8+ CDR3 sequences occurred in patients and in controls.

This clonotype was sampled from a human donor in good health, serving as a control. The sequencing sample was made of sorted CD4+, CD8+, or CD8+CD57+ T cells (not recorded which) from PBMCs.

The CDR3 DNA follows: TGTGCCAGCAGCGCGGGGGACTCCTACGAGCAGTACTTC. It codes for CASSAGDSYEQYF. The gene calls are TRBV7-3 and TRBJ2-7, with 7 bases matching TRBD2. Per germline, CDR1 SGHTA and CDR2 FQGTGA. The CDR3 extends over 13 amino acids. After removal of 5 bases from V and 0 bases from J, the junction contained 1 base not matched to a gene.